The 7 T cell receptor beta chains presented below share a single source sample, sequenced in a study of regulatory T cells in long-lasting Graves disease (dated by TCRdb to the early 2020s). The library was made by multiplex PCR. Sequencing relied on an Illumina HiSeq 4000. iRepertoire HTBI primers and Arm-PCR amplification of CDR3 regions were used to construct TCR beta libraries. The raw public reads went through TCRdb reprocessing: fastp at Q25, MiXCR clone calling, in-frame beta chains kept. Rows are combined by CDR3 protein, so each entry shows the most common genes and DNA. Across this sample there are a few hundred thousand distinct CDR3 sequences, with 22% seen only once. The ten most abundant clones make up 56% of the sample. The label giving this sample's time point can be read as: persistent/refractory GD, antithyroid drugs over 5 years with positive TRAb. For both TCR sequencing and RNA sequencing, RNA was extracted from PBMCs using TRIzol.

Source: peripheral blood mononuclear cells (PBMCs), taken when the disease was refractory, from a patient treated with antithyroid drugs. These receptors all come from a female donor with Graves disease.

This clonotype was found a few times. The CDR3 loop is CASSPAGRETGGRGYTF. CDR3 sequence (DNA): TGTGCCAGCAGCCCGGCCGGACGGGAGACAGGGGGCCGAGGCTACACCTTC. V and J are TRBV7-2 and TRBJ1-2; 10 bases fit TRBD1. This CDR3 is 17 amino acids long. Germline CDR1 SGHTA, CDR2 FQGNSA. The ends lost 5 bases at V and 8 bases at J; junction bases unmatched: 17.

The rearrangement links TRBV19 to TRBJ2-7; D is unclear. This CDR3 has 15 amino acids. Trimming cost V 0 bases and J 6 bases, with 15 bases left between them. Germline V lookup: CDR1 LNHDA, CDR2 SQIVND (reference sequence). Here the CDR3 reads CASSIDLGSTIEQYF. CDR3 coding DNA: TGTGCCAGTAGTATAGATTTGGGTTCTACGATCGAGCAGTACTTC. The whole variable domain, remainder taken from reference TRBV19 and TRBJ2-7, is DGGITQSPKYLFRKEGQNVTLSCEQNLNHDAMYWYRQDPGQGLRLIYYSQIVNDFQKGDIAEGYSVSREKKESFPLTVTSAQKNPTAFYLCASSIDLGSTIEQYFGPGTRLTVT.

This clonotype was counted ten times or more. The chain links TRBV6-1 to TRBJ2-7; D possibly corresponds to TRBD2 (6 bases). Germline V gene lookup returns CDR1 MNHNS and CDR2 SASEGT. This CDR3 is 14 amino acids long. Trimming removed 4 bases from V and 4 bases from J, with 14 bases in between. The CDR3 protein is CASSASTRTYEQYF. CDR3 bases: TGTGCCAGCAGTGCCTCGACTAGAACGTACGAGCAGTACTTC.

This clonotype has just a few counts. J is TRBJ2-1 and V is TRBV27; D not certain. The length of the CDR3 is 12 residues. The germline V gene encodes CDR1 MNHEY and CDR2 SMNVEV (reference sequence). V was cut by 4 bases and J by 2 bases, with 3 bases left in between. The CDR3 here is CASSSPYNEQFF. The CDR3 coding sequence is TGTGCCAGCAGTTCCCCCTACAATGAGCAGTTCTTC.

The V and J genes are TRBV20-1 and TRBJ2-7; TRBD2 might be the D (7 bases). This CDR3 has 14 residues. CDR1 is DFQATT, CDR2 SNEGSKA, per germline (reference sequence). V was clipped by 4 bases and J by 6 bases, with 19 bases between them. CDR3 coding DNA: TGCAGTGCTACTCAGGGGCTAGCGGTCCGCGAGCAGTACTTC. Its translation is CSATQGLAVREQYF.

This clonotype was found a few times. V and J are TRBV4-1 and TRBJ1-2; D remains unclear. There are 13 residues in the CDR3. Trimming shortened V by 4 bases and J by 5 bases, and 11 bases separated the two germline ends. The germline V gene has CDR1 MGHRA and CDR2 YSYEKL. The CDR3 sequence: CASSPQSAYGYTF. The CDR3 coding sequence is TGCGCCAGCAGCCCTCAAAGTGCGTATGGCTACACCTTC.

There are a few counts of this clonotype. V gene TRBV12-3 or TRBV12-4 combines with J gene TRBJ2-2; 11 bases are shared with TRBD2. V shed 5 bases, J shed 5 bases, and the junction held 4 bases outside the gene matches. This CDR3 has 15 residues. This CDR3 reads CASSPLAGETGELFF. The CDR3 nucleotides read TGTGCCAGCAGTCCACTAGCGGGAGAAACCGGGGAGCTGTTTTTT.